The T cell receptor beta chain described here comes from a study of T cells in Graves' hyperthyroidism and ophthalmopathy. Regions amplified from RNA transcripts were the TCR beta CDR3 regions. First-round RT-PCR with HTBI primers amplified the TCR CDR3 region. A single record per CDR3 protein comes from TCRdb applying MiXCR to the multiplex PCR reads. This sample has hundreds of thousands of distinct CDR3 sequences, with roughly 20% found just once. Used for diagnoses were clinical symptoms, serum thyroxine and TRAb, thyroid ultrasound and orbital computed tomography. There are 15 residues in the CDR3. CDR1 LNHDA and CDR2 SQIVND come from the germline V gene (reference sequence). V was clipped by 4 bases and J by 6 bases, with 18 bases between them. This clonotype was seen at least ten times.

The chain recombines TRBV19 with TRBJ1-2; D uncertain. This sequence was found in a man aged 30-40 years with Graves' ophthalmopathy. The sequencing sample was made of blood. As DNA, the CDR3 is TGTGCCAGTAGTACACTCTCCGCCGGGGATAATGGCTACACCTTC. Protein sequence: CASSTLSAGDNGYTF.